The source of this T cell receptor (beta chain) is a study of PD-1 blockade in classical Hodgkin lymphoma. Study details: Intravenous infusions of nivolumab 3 mg/kg reached patients every 2 weeks. General observations from the study: Whatever underlies the repertoire differences (possibly disease activity or prior therapy) remains undefined. Later analyses included only patients treated at least 1 year post-ASCT.

Sequenced by immunoSEQ multiplex PCR; TCRdb stores in-frame clones only, minus some. This table holds a few thousand clones, around 68% found once. V was trimmed by 4 bases and J by 3 bases, leaving 10 bases between them. CDR1 and CDR2 (germline): SGDLS, YYNGEE. The CDR3 loop spans 13 amino acids. The time point here: cycle 4 day 1 (C4D1), after five to seven weeks of nivolumab. Autologous stem cell transplantation was followed by relapse in every patient, and brentuximab vedotin exposure varied. CD8+ T cells were isolated from thawed PBMCs by magnetic negative selection. This clone was picked up one time. Its matching antigen is unknown.

V and J are TRBV9 and TRBJ1-1; D unresolved. The specimen comprised CD8+ T cells from blood, sampled before the fourth cycle of nivolumab. This receptor was identified in a human donor with classical Hodgkin lymphoma. Here the CDR3 reads CASSPHRDTEAFF. CDR3 in DNA: TGTGCCAGCAGCCCACATAGGGACACTGAAGCTTTCTTT.